This T cell receptor (beta chain) was identified in a study of blood T cell repertoires in COVID-19 (TCRdb year 2020). In terms of the full investigation: Collaborator samples came from the United States, Italy and Spain and covered acute and convalescent phases of COVID-19. The prospective study material was composed of cDNA or gDNA derived from T cells, B-cell-depleted T cells, or PBMCs. Subjects who had been exposed to COVID-19, were actively infected with it, or had recovered from it provided the deeply sampled blood TCRbeta repertoires that made up the dataset. The repertoires were made available in a free public database intended to serve as a resource for research on the immune response to SARS-CoV-2. Samples came from the ongoing ImmuneRACE study (first 160 participants) plus 1,254 subjects from 6 global collaborators. Sample metadata almost always included a de-identified subject ID, COVID-19 status, age in years and sex. Where available, HLA class I and class II types were taken from metadata supplied by the sample provider and were not determined by assay-based typing. Study-level results and caveats: How much clinical and demographic metadata was included differed by source and by participant, and the metadata was provided uncurated.

The germline V gene encodes CDR1 SGHTA and CDR2 FQGNSA. The CDR3 has 18 amino acids, counting the end cysteine and phenylalanine. The only DNA kept is the CDR3, 54 bases in frame from the first base. V is cut back by 2 bases and J by 0 bases, with 13 bases in the junction unmatched. Collaborating institutions collected whole blood in K2EDTA tubes following their own protocols. For TCRbeta analysis, collaborators shipped samples in one of three forms: frozen whole blood, isolated PBMCs, or DNA extracted from either of those sample types. TCRbeta CDR3 regions were amplified from genomic DNA by means of the immunoSEQ Assay, a bias-controlled multiplex PCR. Per the authors' processing: Nucleated cell counts per sample were estimated from amplification of reference gene primers within the assay. To quantify the absolute abundance of each unique TCRbeta CDR3 rearrangement, sequence reads were collapsed and filtered. For each sample, productive Simpson clonality was calculated by taking the square root of Simpson's diversity index across productive rearrangements. Here the immuneACCESS table is served through TCRdb, limited to in-frame sequences with V and J called. Missing clones are a known gap in these copies; in checked studies unresolved V genes cover under half, and the rest lacks a known reason. The V and J calls and clone size come from that table; D and trimming were worked out from the DNA. The sample table records some 190,000 clones; 70% to 90% of these occur just once. Together, the top ten hold 4.5% to 5% of the sample.

This clone was detected many times. This receptor's antigen is unknown. No clone much larger than this one lies a single base away; base qualities are absent. This chain is built from TRBV7-2 and TRBJ2-7; 7 nucleotides in the junction match TRBD2. The sequencing input was peripheral blood. This receptor was obtained from a woman older than 75 with acute or convalescent COVID-19. The DNA reads as follows: TGTGCCAGCAGCTTACGGTTAGCGGGTGACTATAGCTCCTACGAGCAGTACTTC. Its product reads: CASSLRLAGDYSSYEQYF.